This TCR beta chain emerged from a study of control samples from healthy donors and cancer patients. TCRdb's table, derived via immunoSEQ multiplex PCR, lists solely in-frame clones and lacks some. Of 390,000 or so clones listed, 75% to 95% were seen once; the top ten hold 5% to 7%. The CDR3 is 18 amino acids. Per germline, CDR1 LGHNA and CDR2 YSLEER. V lost 0 bases and J lost 0, with 12 bases in between. The source material was PBMCs. This sequence joins TRBV4-3 and TRBJ1-6; no definite D call. This clonotype originated in a man aged 35-49 years with head and neck cancer. CDR3 protein: CASSQDVALSSYNSPLHF. The CDR3 nucleotides are TGCGCCAGCAGCCAAGATGTAGCCCTGAGCTCCTATAATTCACCCCTCCACTTT.